This record covers a single T cell receptor beta chain. The data belong to a study of patients and donors after allogeneic stem cell transplantation. The CDR3 loop spans 14 amino acids. Trimming cost V 7 bases and J 4 bases; bases outside gene matches: 8. From germline, CDR1 is MNHEY and CDR2 SVGEGT. MiXCR, applied by TCRdb to the RT-PCR reads, yields one record per CDR3 protein. The sample carries roughly 230,000 distinct CDR3 sequences, less than 15% recorded once. The receptor comes from a human donor who was either an allogeneic HSCT recipient or a stem cell or donor lymphocyte infusion donor (not recorded which). It is not recorded whose cells these are; they may come from a transplant donor. The rearrangement uses TRBV6-2 or TRBV6-3 and TRBJ1-2; 8 bases align to TRBD1. Sequencing was done on a sample of blood, either unsorted or a sorted T cell fraction (not recorded which). CDR3 loop: CASTRGQGFYGYTF. Written as DNA, the CDR3 is TGTGCCAGCACCCGAGGACAGGGATTCTATGGCTACACCTTC.